What follows are 30 T cell receptor beta chains derived from one specimen sequenced in a study of T-cell memory formation after mild COVID-19. TCRdb reprocessed the 5' RACE reads via MiXCR and lists one record per CDR3 protein. The table records 190,000 or so distinct CDR3 sequences, 20% to 25% of them present only once. The source material was PBMCs or a T cell subset sorted from them (not recorded which). Source of these receptors: an adult woman who had mild COVID-19 (a few samples of this study predate the infection). Cell type and time point are not known.

This clonotype has only a few counts. The chain employs TRBV23-1 and TRBJ1-5, with TRBD1 identical over 10 bases. TRBV23-1 counts as an open reading frame of uncertain function. J was trimmed by 2 bases and V by 6 bases; bases with no gene match: 13. This CDR3 has 18 residues. The CDR3 region is CASRNIRDRGCGNQPQHF. DNA of the CDR3: TGCGCCAGCAGGAACATCCGGGACAGGGGATGTGGCAATCAGCCCCAGCATTTT.

The CDR3 DNA reads TGTGCCAGCAGTTTTTATGGGAATGAGCAGTTCTTC. Its protein product is CASSFYGNEQFF. This chain links TRBV7-2 with TRBJ2-1; D not certain. The CDR3 extends over 12 amino acids. V lost 6 bases, J lost 7 bases, and 10 bases lay in between. Germline V gene data show CDR1 as SGHTA and CDR2 as FQGNSA.

The gene calls are TRBV12-3 or TRBV12-4 and TRBJ2-7; D is tentatively TRBD1 or TRBD2 (5 bases each). The CDR3 extends over 14 amino acids. Deletions cut 4 bases from V and 1 base from J, with 11 bases between. The chain's CDR3 is CASSSGTASYEQYF. CDR3 nucleotides: TGTGCCAGCAGTTCCGGGACGGCATCCTACGAGCAGTACTTC.

This clonotype has a handful of counts. The chain combines TRBV7-8 with TRBJ1-2; D might be TRBD1 (5 bases). Germline V gene lookup returns CDR1 SGHVS and CDR2 FQNEAQ. There are 14 residues in the CDR3. The V end was cut by 5 bases, the J end by 3 bases, with 13 bases between. This CDR3 is CASSPGGGDYGYTF. The CDR3 coding sequence is TGTGCCAGCAGCCCCGGGGGGGGTGACTATGGCTACACCTTC.

The rearrangement links TRBV19 to TRBJ2-7; 10 bases are a match to TRBD1. The CDR3 spans 15 residues. CDR1 and CDR2 (germline): LNHDA, SQIVND (reference sequence). The V gene end was trimmed by 5 bases and the J gene end by 2 bases; junction bases not matched to a gene: 6. CDR3 in amino acids: CASSPRTGGAYEQYF. The CDR3 nucleotides read TGTGCCAGTAGTCCTCGGACAGGGGGTGCCTACGAGCAGTACTTC.

This clonotype showed up many times. The rearrangement links TRBV12-3 or TRBV12-4 to TRBJ2-2, with D hard to call. With 3 bases removed from V and 6 bases from J, the gap between germline ends came to 2 bases. This CDR3 contains 11 residues. DNA for the CDR3: TGTGCCAGCAGTTTCCCCGGGGAGCTGTTTTTT. Its protein product is CASSFPGELFF.

The chain couples TRBV18 to TRBJ1-1; D is undetermined. Per the germline V gene, CDR1 is KGHSH and CDR2 is LQKENI. The CDR3 is made up of 13 amino acids. Between the trimmed V and J ends, which lost 2 bases and 5 bases, there was a span of 9 bases. The CDR3 nucleotides are TGTGCCAGCTCACCAAGTGGCCGGACTGAAGCTTTCTTT. Protein: CASSPSGRTEAFF.

This chain links TRBV4-1 with TRBJ2-7, with 7 bases lining up with TRBD2. Germline V lookup: CDR1 MGHRA, CDR2 YSYEKL. J lost 1 base, V lost 1 base, and 7 bases had no gene match. This CDR3 comprises 16 residues. CDR3 bases: TGCGCCAGCAGCCAAGCGTCCAGCGGGGTATCCTACGAGCAGTACTTC. Translated, it gives CASSQASSGVSYEQYF.

This clonotype was observed a few times. CDR3 coding DNA: TGTGCCACCAGCACGGCGGGCTCTGGGGCCAACGTCCTGACTTTC. Amino acids: CATSTAGSGANVLTF. This chain connects TRBV15 to TRBJ2-6, with TRBD2 as a possible D gene (5 bases). The CDR3 is made up of 15 amino acids. In germline, CDR1 is LNHNV, CDR2 YYDKDF (reference sequence). V shed 4 bases and J shed 0 bases, with 7 bases lying between them.

The genes are TRBV20-1 and TRBJ2-7; D gene ambiguous. The CDR3 consists of 13 residues. V lost 2 bases, J lost 0 bases, and 8 bases lay in between. Germline CDR1 DFQATT, CDR2 SNEGSKA (reference sequence). The CDR3 reads CSARYPGSYEQYF. In nucleotides, the CDR3 is TGCAGTGCTAGATATCCGGGCTCCTACGAGCAGTACTTC.

J is TRBJ2-5 and V is TRBV6-2 or TRBV6-3; 7 nucleotides align to TRBD2. The CDR3 spans 16 residues. Germline loops: CDR1 MNHEY, CDR2 SVGEGT. V shed 6 bases, J shed 3 bases, and the junction held 13 bases outside the gene matches. The CDR3 region is CASSLWAAGVEETQYF. CDR3 sequence (DNA): TGTGCCAGCAGCCTATGGGCCGCGGGAGTGGAAGAGACCCAGTACTTC.

This clonotype has more than one count but fewer than ten. V and J are TRBV5-1 and TRBJ2-1; TRBD1 matches 7 bases. The CDR3 is 13 residues long. Germline CDR1 reads SGHRS; CDR2 reads YFSETQ. V lost 3 bases and J lost 7; bases outside the gene matches: 4. The CDR3 here is CASSSGQLNEQFF. DNA of the CDR3: TGCGCCAGCAGCTCGGGACAGTTGAATGAGCAGTTCTTC.

V gene TRBV3-1 combines with J gene TRBJ2-3; D gene uncertain. V dropped 0 bases and J dropped 6 bases, with 19 bases sitting between them. This CDR3 contains 17 residues. Germline CDR1 reads LGHDT; CDR2 reads YNNKEL (reference sequence). The CDR3, as DNA: TGTGCCAGCAGCCAAGACACAGAGACACATAATGGGGATACGCAGTATTTT. It translates to CASSQDTETHNGDTQYF.

The J gene is TRBJ2-1, the V gene TRBV14; possibly TRBD1 for D (6 bases). Germline CDR1 reads SGHDN; CDR2 reads FVKESK. Deletions cut 0 bases from V and 8 bases from J, with 17 bases between. The CDR3 has 16 amino acids. The CDR3 DNA reads TGTGCCAGCAGCCAAGAGGGGACACCCGCTAGGGATGAGCAGTTCTTC. Protein sequence: CASSQEGTPARDEQFF.

This clonotype has just a few counts. This chain connects TRBV10-3 to TRBJ2-2; a possible D gene is TRBD2 (6 bases). Trimming left V 8 bases short and J 6 bases short, with 10 bases between. The CDR3 runs to 12 residues. Germline values: CDR1 ENHRY, CDR2 SYGVKD. Written as DNA, the CDR3 is TGTGCCATCGCGGGGAGTGCCGGGGAGCTGTTTTTT. Amino acids: CAIAGSAGELFF.

J is TRBJ1-1 and V is TRBV30, with no clear D. Trimming left V 0 bases short and J 0 bases short, with 5 bases between. Germline assignment: CDR1 GTSNPN and CDR2 SVGIG (reference sequence). The CDR3 has 13 residues. The CDR3 DNA follows: TGTGCCTGGAGTGTGGATCTGAACACTGAAGCTTTCTTT. This gives the protein CAWSVDLNTEAFF.

This clonotype was seen a few times. The chain joins TRBV4-2 to TRBJ2-1; 12 bases fit TRBD2. V lost 6 bases and J lost 10; bases outside the gene matches: 10. Germline loops: CDR1 LGHNA, CDR2 YNFKEQ. The CDR3 runs 15 residues. CDR3 region: CASSASSGGAWEQFF. CDR3 nucleotides: TGTGCCAGCAGTGCGTCTAGCGGGGGGGCCTGGGAGCAGTTCTTC.

This chain connects TRBV7-9 to TRBJ2-7; TRBD2 matches at 11 bases. Germline assignment: CDR1 SEHNR and CDR2 FQNEAQ (reference sequence). After removal of 5 bases from V and 2 bases from J, the junction contained 17 bases not matched to a gene. The CDR3 sequence is 19 residues long. As DNA, the CDR3 is TGTGCCAGCAGCCAGGGAGACGGAGGACTAGCGGGTTTCCCCTACGAGCAGTACTTC. Its translation: CASSQGDGGLAGFPYEQYF.

The table lists this clonotype with a few counts. DNA for the CDR3: TGTGCCAGCAGCTTGTTTTCGGGACTACCCCCAGAGACCCAGTACTTC. Translating gives CASSLFSGLPPETQYF. The rearrangement joins TRBV7-6 to TRBJ2-5; 7 bases fit TRBD2. The CDR3 is 16 residues long. Per germline, CDR1 SGHVS and CDR2 FNYEAQ. Germline trimming cut 3 bases from V and 4 bases from J; bases unmatched to any gene: 11. Supplemented by reference TRBV7-6 and TRBJ2-5, the full variable domain reads GAGVSQSPRYKVTKRGQDVALRCDPISGHVSLYWYRQALGQGPEFLTYFNYEAQQDKSGLPNDRFSAERPEGSISTLTIQRTEQRDSAMYRCASSLFSGLPPETQYFGPGTRLLVL.

The chain is built from TRBV5-1 and TRBJ1-1, with D hard to call. The germline V and J ends were trimmed by 3 bases and 3 bases, with 15 bases remaining between them. The germline V gene encodes CDR1 SGHRS and CDR2 YFSETQ. This CDR3 contains 15 residues. As DNA, the CDR3 is TGCGCCAGCAGCTCCTGGACGGGCGCGGACACTGAAGCTTTCTTT. Translation: CASSSWTGADTEAFF.

This clonotype turned up a few times. The genes are TRBV7-2 and TRBJ2-1; D is undetermined. The CDR3 has 12 amino acids. Trimming left V 4 bases short and J 9 bases short, with 10 bases between. Germline V gives CDR1 SGHTA, CDR2 FQGNSA. The chain's CDR3 is CASSWLGSEQFF. The CDR3 bases are TGTGCCAGCAGCTGGTTGGGGTCTGAGCAGTTCTTC.

This clonotype showed up just a few times. This chain connects TRBV6-2 or TRBV6-3 to TRBJ2-7, with D perhaps given as TRBD1 or TRBD2 (6 bases each). The CDR3 loop spans 15 amino acids. V was pared by 7 bases and J by 2 bases, with 18 bases between. In germline, CDR1 is MNHEY, CDR2 SVGEGT. The CDR3 spells CASTYGGGGTYEQYF. CDR3 nucleotides: TGTGCCAGCACCTATGGAGGAGGGGGGACCTACGAGCAGTACTTC.

The V gene is TRBV15, the J gene TRBJ2-6; D might be TRBD1 or TRBD2, each matching 5 bases. CDR3 size: 17 residues. The V end lost 4 bases, the J end lost 1 base, and 14 bases lay between the germline ends. The germline gives CDR1 LNHNV, CDR2 YYDKDF (reference sequence). The CDR3, as DNA: TGTGCCACCAGCATTGGGGGTTTTGGGTCTGGGGCCAACGTCCTGACTTTC. Translated: CATSIGGFGSGANVLTF.

This clonotype was counted only a few times. The genes are TRBV11-2 and TRBJ2-5, with 7 positions matching TRBD2. The junction had 13 bases not matched to a gene; V was cut back by 4 bases and J by 5 bases. CDR1 SGHAT and CDR2 FQNNGV come from the germline V gene. The CDR3 is made up of 16 amino acids. CDR3 sequence reads: CASSSGRAGVWETQYF. The DNA for the CDR3 is TGTGCCAGCAGCTCCGGTCGGGCGGGAGTTTGGGAGACCCAGTACTTC.

The chain combines TRBV7-9 with TRBJ2-5, with D perhaps TRBD2 (5 bases). The CDR3 spans 16 residues. Germline lookup yields CDR1 SEHNR and CDR2 FQNEAQ (reference sequence). V shed 5 bases and J shed 1 base, with 17 bases lying between them. CDR3: CASSTWEFVLQETQYF. CDR3 bases: TGTGCCAGCAGCACCTGGGAGTTCGTCCTCCAAGAGACCCAGTACTTC. Filled out from reference TRBV7-9 and TRBJ2-5, the complete variable domain reads DTGVSQNPRHKITKRGQNVTFRCDPISEHNRLYWYRQTLGQGPEFLTYFQNEAQLEKSRLLSDRFSAERPKGSFSTLEIQRTEQGDSAMYLCASSTWEFVLQETQYFGPGTRLLVL.

This clonotype showed up many times. The chain's CDR3 is CASSLGAGSQPQHF. CDR3 bases: TGTGCCAGCAGCTTGGGAGCGGGATCTCAGCCCCAGCATTTT. The chain uses TRBV5-6 and TRBJ1-5, with no clear D. Trimming pared 0 bases from V and 6 bases from J, leaving 10 bases between. Germline CDR1 SGHDT, CDR2 YYEEEE. The CDR3 totals 14 residues.

V and J are TRBV6-2 or TRBV6-3 and TRBJ2-5, with D perhaps TRBD2 (6 bases). V was cut by 7 bases and J by 4 bases, with 13 bases left in between. CDR3 length: 13 amino acids. Germline CDR1 and CDR2: MNHEY and SVGEGT. The CDR3 region has the DNA TGTGCCAGCATCTCGGACTATGCAGAGACCCAGTACTTC. As protein: CASISDYAETQYF.

The chain carries TRBV14 and TRBJ2-7, with D perhaps matching TRBD2 (6 bases). Deletions cut 1 base from V and 11 bases from J, with 15 bases between. Germline V gene lookup returns CDR1 SGHDN and CDR2 FVKESK. CDR3 size: 13 residues. The CDR3 bases are TGTGCCAGCAGCCAAGCGGAGGGCCTCCCAAAGTACTTC. Translation gives CASSQAEGLPKYF. Full variable domain (remainder filled in from reference TRBV14 and TRBJ2-7): EAGVTQFPSHSVIEKGQTVTLRCDPISGHDNLYWYRRVMGKEIKFLLHFVKESKQDESGMPNNRFLAERTGGTYSTLKVQPAELEDSGVYFCASSQAEGLPKYFGPGTRLTVT.

This sequence joins TRBV9 and TRBJ1-6; 8 bases are a match to TRBD1. V trimming: 3 bases; J trimming: 7 bases; junction bases outside the gene matches: 6. This CDR3 spans 15 amino acids. The V gene's germline CDR1 is SGDLS and CDR2 YYNGEE. The DNA of the CDR3 is TGTGCCAGCAGCGACCGGACAGGGTTGAATTCACCCCTCCACTTT. It encodes CASSDRTGLNSPLHF.

This chain links TRBV12-3 or TRBV12-4 with TRBJ2-2; D is possibly TRBD2 (6 bases). Trimming removed 9 bases at V and 5 bases at J, with 10 bases between. The CDR3 runs 12 residues. The chain's CDR3 is CASFGGTGELFF. The CDR3 DNA reads TGTGCCAGTTTTGGGGGGACCGGGGAGCTGTTTTTT.